Listed below are T cell receptor beta chains from one sample, sequenced in a study of blood T cell repertoires in COVID-19. The method was immunoSEQ multiplex PCR; TCRdb's version includes in-frame clones alone and lacks a portion of them. The sample records some 190,000 clones, around 80% being singletons. Source material: peripheral blood. The receptors derive from a human donor in a cohort sampled during active COVID-19. CDR3s include the opening cysteine and the closing phenylalanine or tryptophan. D genes are given only for firm matches. Clone size is stated in some rows and not others, as once, few, many or a class when expanded.

J	V	size	D	CDR3	DNA
TRBJ2-7	TRBV11-2	NA	NA	CASSNPGYEQYF	TGTGCCAGCAGCAACCCAGGCTACGAGCAGTACTTC
TRBJ2-1	TRBV25-1	few	TRBD2	CASSQAGGSYNEQFF	TGTGCCAGCAGCCAAGCGGGAGGCTCCTACAATGAGCAGTTCTTC
TRBJ1-2	TRBV24-1	NA	TRBD1	CATSDPGTGSIGSYTF	TGTGCCACCAGTGACCCCGGGACAGGGAGTATTGGTAGCTACACCTTC
TRBJ1-1	TRBV14	NA	TRBD1	CASSQVETGGTEAFF	TGTGCCAGCAGCCAAGTCGAGACAGGGGGCACTGAAGCTTTCTTT
TRBJ1-4	TRBV6-5	NA	TRBD1	CASASPGTGYEKLFF	TGTGCCAGCGCCTCCCCCGGGACAGGGTATGAAAAACTGTTTTTT
TRBJ1-1	TRBV28	once	NA	CASSFLWYTKAFF	TGTGCCAGCAGTTTTTTGTGGTACACTAAAGCTTTCTTT
TRBJ1-5	TRBV24-1	NA	NA	CATRGSGNQPQHF	TGTGCCACAAGGGGGTCCGGGAATCAGCCTCAGCATTTT
TRBJ1-2	TRBV9	NA	NA	CASSAPVHGDFYGYTF	TGTGCCAGCAGCGCCCCAGTTCACGGGGACTTCTATGGCTACACCTTC
TRBJ1-1	TRBV6-5	NA	NA	CASSWGQGNTEAFF	TGTGCCAGCTCCTGGGGGCAAGGAAACACTGAAGCTTTCTTT
TRBJ2-1	TRBV7-8	NA	TRBD2	CASSSGLATVDNEQFF	TGTGCCAGCAGCTCGGGACTAGCGACCGTGGACAATGAGCAGTTCTTC
TRBJ1-1	TRBV4-1	NA	TRBD1	CASSQEVRGRTGEAFF	TGCGCCAGCAGCCAAGAGGTCAGGGGGCGAACAGGTGAAGCTTTCTTT
TRBJ2-2	TRBV2	NA	NA	CASSADRNTGELFF	TGTGCCAGCAGCGCTGACAGGAACACCGGGGAGCTGTTTTTT
TRBJ2-1	TRBV7-2	NA	NA	CASSQTGVEQFF	TGTGCCAGCAGTCAAACGGGAGTTGAGCAGTTCTTC
TRBJ1-5	TRBV7-9	NA	TRBD1	CASSQTGGSNQPQHF	TGTGCCAGCAGCCAGACAGGGGGTAGCAATCAGCCCCAGCATTTT
TRBJ1-5	TRBV19	NA	NA	CASSIEGGAGNQPQHF	TGTGCCAGTAGTATAGAAGGGGGGGCTGGCAATCAGCCCCAGCATTTT
TRBJ2-5	TRBV18	few	TRBD1	CASSPPGQGDQETQYF	TGTGCCAGCTCACCACCGGGACAGGGGGACCAAGAGACCCAGTACTTC
TRBJ2-3	TRBV2	NA	TRBD2	CAGWTSGSVDTQYF	TGTGCCGGCTGGACTAGCGGGAGTGTAGATACGCAGTATTTT
TRBJ2-1	TRBV7-8	NA	NA	CASSLLAFSYNEQFF	TGTGCCAGCAGCTTACTTGCGTTCTCCTACAATGAGCAGTTCTTC
TRBJ1-1	TRBV20-1	once	NA	CSADRLGEAFF	TGCAGTGCTGACAGGTTGGGTGAAGCTTTCTTT
TRBJ2-3	TRBV18	NA	NA	CASSPRQASSTDTQYF	TGTGCCAGCTCACCGCGACAGGCGTCTAGCACAGATACGCAGTATTTT
TRBJ2-1	TRBV29-1	NA	TRBD1	CSVRRQGANEQFF	TGCAGCGTTCGAAGACAGGGGGCCAATGAGCAGTTCTTC
TRBJ1-2	TRBV29-1	once	NA	CSVDGDPNYGYTF	TGCAGCGTGGACGGGGATCCGAACTATGGCTACACCTTC
TRBJ1-1	TRBV7-9	once	TRBD1	CASSFRQGGDMNTEAFF	TGTGCCAGCAGCTTCCGACAGGGTGGGGACATGAACACTGAAGCTTTCTTT
TRBJ2-2	TRBV7-9	NA	NA	CASTLRRPNTGELFF	TGTGCCAGCACCCTGCGGCGCCCGAACACCGGGGAGCTGTTTTTT
TRBJ1-2	TRBV2	NA	NA	CASHGQLGAHYGYTF	TGTGCCAGTCATGGACAGTTAGGGGCCCACTATGGCTACACCTTC
TRBJ1-5	TRBV19	NA	NA	CASYQGRGNQPQHF	TGTGCCAGTTATCAGGGGAGGGGCAATCAGCCCCAGCATTTT
TRBJ1-2	TRBV3-1/TRBV3-2	few	TRBD1	CASSPGQGIYGYTF	TGTGCCAGCAGCCCCGGACAGGGGATCTATGGCTACACCTTC
TRBJ1-5	TRBV27	NA	TRBD1	CASRPGGSQPQHF	TGTGCCAGCAGGCCAGGGGGGAGTCAGCCCCAGCATTTT
TRBJ1-5	TRBV6-5	NA	TRBD1	CASRLGGAGQPQHF	TGTGCCAGCAGGCTAGGGGGCGCCGGGCAGCCCCAGCATTTT
TRBJ2-7	TRBV4-1	NA	TRBD1	CASSRGQGSFEQYF	TGCGCCAGCAGTCGTGGACAGGGCTCCTTCGAGCAGTACTTC
TRBJ2-5	TRBV27	few	TRBD2	CASTWGGGAQETQYF	TGTGCCAGCACCTGGGGCGGGGGAGCCCAAGAGACCCAGTACTTC
TRBJ2-1	TRBV7-8	NA	TRBD2	CASSLDGTSEQFF	TGTGCCAGCAGCTTAGATGGGACTAGTGAGCAGTTCTTC
TRBJ1-1	TRBV3-1/TRBV3-2	NA	TRBD1	CASSPSGTANTEAFF	TGTGCCAGCAGCCCCTCCGGGACAGCAAACACTGAAGCTTTCTTT
TRBJ2-1	TRBV3-1/TRBV3-2	NA	NA	CASSPGLNNEQFF	TGTGCCAGCAGCCCCGGACTTAACAATGAGCAGTTCTTC
TRBJ1-2	TRBV3-1/TRBV3-2	many	TRBD1	CASSLRNGDRGSGYTF	TGTGCCAGCAGCCTAAGAAATGGAGACAGGGGTTCCGGCTACACCTTC
TRBJ1-3	TRBV5-8	NA	NA	CASSPWGQGNTIYF	TGTGCCAGCAGCCCCTGGGGGCAGGGAAACACCATATATTTT
TRBJ1-5	TRBV19	once	NA	CASSALDRRFVPQHF	TGTGCCAGTAGTGCCCTAGACAGGCGCTTCGTGCCCCAGCATTTT
TRBJ1-4	TRBV6-5	NA	TRBD1	CASRPQGAFEKLFF	TGTGCCAGCAGGCCCCAGGGGGCTTTTGAAAAACTGTTTTTT
TRBJ1-2	TRBV5-1	few	NA	CASSLQDSNYGYTF	TGCGCCAGCAGCCTCCAAGACAGTAACTATGGCTACACCTTC
TRBJ1-4	TRBV18	NA	NA	CASSPQSGYGEKLFF	TGTGCCAGCTCACCACAATCGGGTTATGGCGAAAAACTGTTTTTT
TRBJ2-3	TRBV5-1	NA	NA	CASSLDGARTDTQYF	TGCGCCAGCAGCTTGGATGGGGCCCGCACAGATACGCAGTATTTT
TRBJ2-1	TRBV5-1	NA	TRBD1	CASSRTTGQGPNEQFF	TGCGCCAGCAGCCGGACGACGGGACAGGGGCCTAATGAGCAGTTCTTC
TRBJ1-1	TRBV28	NA	NA	CASSLGGRLSEAFF	TGTGCCAGCAGTTTAGGAGGCAGGCTAAGCGAAGCTTTCTTT
TRBJ2-3	TRBV5-8	NA	NA	CASSLGRLTDTQYF	TGTGCCAGCAGCTTGGGACGACTCACAGATACGCAGTATTTT
TRBJ1-2	TRBV7-8	NA	TRBD1	CASSSIGGQMTNNYGYTF	TGTGCCAGCAGCTCAATAGGGGGACAGATGACTAATAACTATGGCTACACCTTC
TRBJ2-7	TRBV14	NA	NA	CASSPVERASAYEQYF	TGTGCCAGCAGCCCGGTCGAGCGGGCGAGTGCCTACGAGCAGTACTTC
TRBJ2-7	TRBV6-5	NA	NA	CASSSVGGLYEQYF	TGTGCCAGCAGTTCGGTTGGCGGCCTGTACGAGCAGTACTTC
TRBJ1-5	TRBV19	NA	NA	CASSPGTARGLGYSNQPQHF	TGTGCCAGTAGCCCCGGAACCGCTCGAGGGTTGGGGTATAGCAATCAGCCCCAGCATTTT